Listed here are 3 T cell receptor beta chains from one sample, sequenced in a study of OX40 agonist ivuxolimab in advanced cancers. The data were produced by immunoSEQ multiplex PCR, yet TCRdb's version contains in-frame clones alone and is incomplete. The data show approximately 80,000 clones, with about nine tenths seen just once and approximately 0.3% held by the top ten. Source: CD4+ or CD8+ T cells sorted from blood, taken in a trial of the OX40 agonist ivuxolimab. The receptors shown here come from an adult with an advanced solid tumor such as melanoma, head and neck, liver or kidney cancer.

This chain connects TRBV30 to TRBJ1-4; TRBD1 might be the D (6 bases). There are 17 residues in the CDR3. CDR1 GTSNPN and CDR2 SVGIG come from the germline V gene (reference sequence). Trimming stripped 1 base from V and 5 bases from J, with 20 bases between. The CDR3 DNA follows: TGTGCCTGGAGTGAAATCGGGGGGCCGTCCCCGAATGAAAAACTGTTTTTT. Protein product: CAWSEIGGPSPNEKLFF.

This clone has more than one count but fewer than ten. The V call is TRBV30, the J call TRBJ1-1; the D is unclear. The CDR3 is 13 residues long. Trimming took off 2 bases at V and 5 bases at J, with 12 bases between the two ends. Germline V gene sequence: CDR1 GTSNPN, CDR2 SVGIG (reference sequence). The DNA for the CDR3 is TGTGCCTGGAGTAGAGAGGGAAGGACTGAAGCTTTCTTT. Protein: CAWSREGRTEAFF.

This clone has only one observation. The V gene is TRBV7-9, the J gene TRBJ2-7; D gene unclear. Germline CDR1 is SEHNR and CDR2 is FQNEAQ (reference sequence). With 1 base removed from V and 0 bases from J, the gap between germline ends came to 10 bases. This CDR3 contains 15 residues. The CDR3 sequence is CASSLGRRNSYEQYV. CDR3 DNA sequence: TGTGCCAGCAGCTTAGGTCGGCGGAACTCCTACGAGCAGTACGTC.